The source of this T cell receptor (beta chain) is a study of regulatory T cells in long-lasting Graves disease (dated by TCRdb to the early 2020s). About the full investigation: Antithyroid drugs had been taken for less than 3 months by newly diagnosed Graves' disease patients. Patients with persistent Graves' disease were compared with patients with newly diagnosed Graves' disease using TCR sequencing and RNA sequencing of peripheral blood. The study took place in China and was registered as a clinical trial. A total of some 35 samples underwent TCR sequencing, from some 13 patients with persistent Graves' disease and approximately 20 patients with newly diagnosed Graves' disease. Overall study results and their limits: Lower TCR Shannon entropy and fewer highly expanded clones were observed in persistent Graves' disease patients than in newly diagnosed patients, which suggested clonal expansion. The authors acknowledged the small sample size as a limitation that may reduce accuracy. Only peripheral blood was studied, because thyroid tissue, the primary lesion, was inaccessible. Only the TCR beta chain was sequenced and analyzed. Preferential use of TRBV28, TRBJ1-2 and TRBJ2-5 was observed in persistent disease, whereas TRBV20-1 and TRBJ2-1 were favored in newly diagnosed disease. Patients with persistent disease shared more public clonotypes (about 2,900) than newly diagnosed patients did (approximately 990).

Reading the label with the study, this specimen's time point is: newly diagnosed GD, antithyroid drugs for less than 3 months. RNA was extracted from PBMCs in TRIzol for both TCR sequencing and RNA sequencing. Graves' disease was diagnosed according to American Thyroid Association guidelines. Recruitment of patients was carried out at an endocrinology department in Xi'an, China. Each patient gave about 8.1 milliliters of peripheral blood, collected in an EDTA anticoagulant tube. Ficoll Paque Plus density gradient separation was used to isolate PBMCs, and no further T cell sorting was done. An Agilent 2100 Bioanalyzer and agarose gel were used to check RNA quality, and a NanoDrop 2000 was used to measure RNA concentration. This clonotype was counted at least ten times. Its target antigen remains unknown. One base away there is no much larger clone; base qualities are not given. Library generation was performed with multiplex PCR. Sequencing was performed on an Illumina HiSeq 4000. To build TCR beta libraries, CDR3 regions were amplified by Arm-PCR using iRepertoire HTBI primers. Before sequencing, the PCR products went through gel purification. In the original analysis: Gene usage analysis of CDR3 amino acid clonotypes used the approximately 62 TRBV and approximately 13 TRBJ segments found across samples. COPE and FqMerger were used to merge filtered high-quality paired reads into contigs. BLAST was used to align contigs to IMGT TRBV, TRBD and TRBJ reference genes, with CDR3 defined following IMGT. Clonotypes above 0.1% frequency were classified as highly expanded clones. Shannon entropy was used to measure repertoire diversity, and the Gini coefficient was used to measure V-J evenness. Clonotypes shared by more than one individual were considered public. Clones were called with MiXCR by TCRdb after fastp trimmed the public reads at Q25, and only in-frame beta chains were retained. CDR3 protein duplicates are merged, each entry listing the most common genes and DNA. The V and J calls come from TCRdb's annotation, not from the publication. This sample holds 400,000 to 500,000 distinct CDR3 sequences; 16% were observed only once. In total, the top ten clones hold less than 30% of the sample.

The CDR3 spans 15 residues, from the cysteine through the phenylalanine. Only CDR3 DNA remains: 45 bases, in frame from the first base. Cut back by 6 bases and 6 bases, the V and J ends lie 15 bases apart. CDR1 is given as SGHAT and CDR2 as FQNNGV, both from the germline V gene. These sequences were also reported in another study, on T cells in Graves' hyperthyroidism and ophthalmopathy. The second investigation adds: Stable Graves' hyperthyroidism was defined as the absence of progression to ophthalmopathy over 18 months of follow-up. Hyperthyroidism patients were newly diagnosed, with disease duration under 2 months, and aged 18 to 65 years. The study excluded patients with uncontrolled infections, other autoimmune diseases, pregnancy or lactation. Diagnoses were based on clinical symptoms, serum thyroxine and TRAb, thyroid ultrasound and orbital computed tomography. For the first round of RT-PCR on the TCR CDR3, the HTBI primer set was used together with the Qiagen OneStep RT-PCR kit. Most expanded thyroid clonotypes (frequency above 0.001) were also detected in blood, suggesting blood repertoires may reflect thyroid immune responses. A 13 V-J signature model separated ophthalmopathy from stable hyperthyroidism, with around 90% sensitivity and 81% to 82% specificity in cross-validation and 80%/75% in testing. In validation, progression to ophthalmopathy was predicted by the model with 65% to 71% sensitivity and 72.22% specificity, a median of 6.5 months before onset. To identify TCR V-J signatures that set the groups apart, the researchers used a discovery cohort of roughly 100 patients, made up of 40 to 45 with Graves' ophthalmopathy and about 59 with stable Graves' hyperthyroidism. Whether ophthalmopathy could be predicted prospectively was tested in an independent validation cohort made up of approximately 19 hyperthyroidism patients plus 17 patients who later progressed to ophthalmopathy. The 100 discovery patients were randomly divided into training and test sets at a 7:3 ratio. Thyroid tissue and blood T-cell repertoires from six Graves' hyperthyroidism patients were also compared in the study. Following sampling, methimazole starting at 30 mg daily was given to hyperthyroidism patients, and high-dose intravenous methylprednisolone was given to ophthalmopathy patients. Libraries were constructed in a second round of multiplex PCR, after which size selection and purification were performed. The libraries were sequenced on an Illumina HiSeq2000 using paired-end 100 bp reads. Raw data were processed with SOAPnuke, discarding reads with adapters, uncalled bases, mean Phred below 15, or no exact constant-primer or identifier match. High-quality paired reads were merged with COPE v1.2.5, and unique nucleotide sequences were defined as clonotypes. Clonotypes were aligned to IMGT TRBV, TRBD and TRBJ reference segments using MiTCR v1.1. The analysis was restricted to V-J combinations with a frequency above 0.0001, which together covered 99% to 99.2% of the repertoires. A TCS score was defined as the ratio of F50 (clonal expansion) to E x V (chaos), with BLOSUM62-based TCRdist applied between CDR3 peptides within each V-J. Welch's t-statistics and random forest reduced around 550 V-J features to 13, which were used in a naive Bayes classifier (R e1071). No statistical method was used to set the sample size in advance, and investigators knew the group allocation. The paper reports TCR Vbeta CDR3 sequencing of about 140 peripheral blood samples: 43 ophthalmopathy, roughly 74 hyperthyroidism and roughly 17 progressor patients.

The rearrangement combines TRBV11-2 with TRBJ1-6; D gene: possibly TRBD1, on 5 matching bases. This specimen consisted of peripheral blood mononuclear cells (PBMCs), obtained at new diagnosis, from a patient treated with antithyroid drugs. The sequence derives from a woman between 18 and 29 years old with Graves disease. Donor details come from another sample of the same person, matched by shared clones. CDR3 protein: CASSYSGAANSPLHF. Read as DNA, the sequence is TGTGCCAGCAGTTACTCCGGGGCAGCTAATTCACCCCTCCACTTT.